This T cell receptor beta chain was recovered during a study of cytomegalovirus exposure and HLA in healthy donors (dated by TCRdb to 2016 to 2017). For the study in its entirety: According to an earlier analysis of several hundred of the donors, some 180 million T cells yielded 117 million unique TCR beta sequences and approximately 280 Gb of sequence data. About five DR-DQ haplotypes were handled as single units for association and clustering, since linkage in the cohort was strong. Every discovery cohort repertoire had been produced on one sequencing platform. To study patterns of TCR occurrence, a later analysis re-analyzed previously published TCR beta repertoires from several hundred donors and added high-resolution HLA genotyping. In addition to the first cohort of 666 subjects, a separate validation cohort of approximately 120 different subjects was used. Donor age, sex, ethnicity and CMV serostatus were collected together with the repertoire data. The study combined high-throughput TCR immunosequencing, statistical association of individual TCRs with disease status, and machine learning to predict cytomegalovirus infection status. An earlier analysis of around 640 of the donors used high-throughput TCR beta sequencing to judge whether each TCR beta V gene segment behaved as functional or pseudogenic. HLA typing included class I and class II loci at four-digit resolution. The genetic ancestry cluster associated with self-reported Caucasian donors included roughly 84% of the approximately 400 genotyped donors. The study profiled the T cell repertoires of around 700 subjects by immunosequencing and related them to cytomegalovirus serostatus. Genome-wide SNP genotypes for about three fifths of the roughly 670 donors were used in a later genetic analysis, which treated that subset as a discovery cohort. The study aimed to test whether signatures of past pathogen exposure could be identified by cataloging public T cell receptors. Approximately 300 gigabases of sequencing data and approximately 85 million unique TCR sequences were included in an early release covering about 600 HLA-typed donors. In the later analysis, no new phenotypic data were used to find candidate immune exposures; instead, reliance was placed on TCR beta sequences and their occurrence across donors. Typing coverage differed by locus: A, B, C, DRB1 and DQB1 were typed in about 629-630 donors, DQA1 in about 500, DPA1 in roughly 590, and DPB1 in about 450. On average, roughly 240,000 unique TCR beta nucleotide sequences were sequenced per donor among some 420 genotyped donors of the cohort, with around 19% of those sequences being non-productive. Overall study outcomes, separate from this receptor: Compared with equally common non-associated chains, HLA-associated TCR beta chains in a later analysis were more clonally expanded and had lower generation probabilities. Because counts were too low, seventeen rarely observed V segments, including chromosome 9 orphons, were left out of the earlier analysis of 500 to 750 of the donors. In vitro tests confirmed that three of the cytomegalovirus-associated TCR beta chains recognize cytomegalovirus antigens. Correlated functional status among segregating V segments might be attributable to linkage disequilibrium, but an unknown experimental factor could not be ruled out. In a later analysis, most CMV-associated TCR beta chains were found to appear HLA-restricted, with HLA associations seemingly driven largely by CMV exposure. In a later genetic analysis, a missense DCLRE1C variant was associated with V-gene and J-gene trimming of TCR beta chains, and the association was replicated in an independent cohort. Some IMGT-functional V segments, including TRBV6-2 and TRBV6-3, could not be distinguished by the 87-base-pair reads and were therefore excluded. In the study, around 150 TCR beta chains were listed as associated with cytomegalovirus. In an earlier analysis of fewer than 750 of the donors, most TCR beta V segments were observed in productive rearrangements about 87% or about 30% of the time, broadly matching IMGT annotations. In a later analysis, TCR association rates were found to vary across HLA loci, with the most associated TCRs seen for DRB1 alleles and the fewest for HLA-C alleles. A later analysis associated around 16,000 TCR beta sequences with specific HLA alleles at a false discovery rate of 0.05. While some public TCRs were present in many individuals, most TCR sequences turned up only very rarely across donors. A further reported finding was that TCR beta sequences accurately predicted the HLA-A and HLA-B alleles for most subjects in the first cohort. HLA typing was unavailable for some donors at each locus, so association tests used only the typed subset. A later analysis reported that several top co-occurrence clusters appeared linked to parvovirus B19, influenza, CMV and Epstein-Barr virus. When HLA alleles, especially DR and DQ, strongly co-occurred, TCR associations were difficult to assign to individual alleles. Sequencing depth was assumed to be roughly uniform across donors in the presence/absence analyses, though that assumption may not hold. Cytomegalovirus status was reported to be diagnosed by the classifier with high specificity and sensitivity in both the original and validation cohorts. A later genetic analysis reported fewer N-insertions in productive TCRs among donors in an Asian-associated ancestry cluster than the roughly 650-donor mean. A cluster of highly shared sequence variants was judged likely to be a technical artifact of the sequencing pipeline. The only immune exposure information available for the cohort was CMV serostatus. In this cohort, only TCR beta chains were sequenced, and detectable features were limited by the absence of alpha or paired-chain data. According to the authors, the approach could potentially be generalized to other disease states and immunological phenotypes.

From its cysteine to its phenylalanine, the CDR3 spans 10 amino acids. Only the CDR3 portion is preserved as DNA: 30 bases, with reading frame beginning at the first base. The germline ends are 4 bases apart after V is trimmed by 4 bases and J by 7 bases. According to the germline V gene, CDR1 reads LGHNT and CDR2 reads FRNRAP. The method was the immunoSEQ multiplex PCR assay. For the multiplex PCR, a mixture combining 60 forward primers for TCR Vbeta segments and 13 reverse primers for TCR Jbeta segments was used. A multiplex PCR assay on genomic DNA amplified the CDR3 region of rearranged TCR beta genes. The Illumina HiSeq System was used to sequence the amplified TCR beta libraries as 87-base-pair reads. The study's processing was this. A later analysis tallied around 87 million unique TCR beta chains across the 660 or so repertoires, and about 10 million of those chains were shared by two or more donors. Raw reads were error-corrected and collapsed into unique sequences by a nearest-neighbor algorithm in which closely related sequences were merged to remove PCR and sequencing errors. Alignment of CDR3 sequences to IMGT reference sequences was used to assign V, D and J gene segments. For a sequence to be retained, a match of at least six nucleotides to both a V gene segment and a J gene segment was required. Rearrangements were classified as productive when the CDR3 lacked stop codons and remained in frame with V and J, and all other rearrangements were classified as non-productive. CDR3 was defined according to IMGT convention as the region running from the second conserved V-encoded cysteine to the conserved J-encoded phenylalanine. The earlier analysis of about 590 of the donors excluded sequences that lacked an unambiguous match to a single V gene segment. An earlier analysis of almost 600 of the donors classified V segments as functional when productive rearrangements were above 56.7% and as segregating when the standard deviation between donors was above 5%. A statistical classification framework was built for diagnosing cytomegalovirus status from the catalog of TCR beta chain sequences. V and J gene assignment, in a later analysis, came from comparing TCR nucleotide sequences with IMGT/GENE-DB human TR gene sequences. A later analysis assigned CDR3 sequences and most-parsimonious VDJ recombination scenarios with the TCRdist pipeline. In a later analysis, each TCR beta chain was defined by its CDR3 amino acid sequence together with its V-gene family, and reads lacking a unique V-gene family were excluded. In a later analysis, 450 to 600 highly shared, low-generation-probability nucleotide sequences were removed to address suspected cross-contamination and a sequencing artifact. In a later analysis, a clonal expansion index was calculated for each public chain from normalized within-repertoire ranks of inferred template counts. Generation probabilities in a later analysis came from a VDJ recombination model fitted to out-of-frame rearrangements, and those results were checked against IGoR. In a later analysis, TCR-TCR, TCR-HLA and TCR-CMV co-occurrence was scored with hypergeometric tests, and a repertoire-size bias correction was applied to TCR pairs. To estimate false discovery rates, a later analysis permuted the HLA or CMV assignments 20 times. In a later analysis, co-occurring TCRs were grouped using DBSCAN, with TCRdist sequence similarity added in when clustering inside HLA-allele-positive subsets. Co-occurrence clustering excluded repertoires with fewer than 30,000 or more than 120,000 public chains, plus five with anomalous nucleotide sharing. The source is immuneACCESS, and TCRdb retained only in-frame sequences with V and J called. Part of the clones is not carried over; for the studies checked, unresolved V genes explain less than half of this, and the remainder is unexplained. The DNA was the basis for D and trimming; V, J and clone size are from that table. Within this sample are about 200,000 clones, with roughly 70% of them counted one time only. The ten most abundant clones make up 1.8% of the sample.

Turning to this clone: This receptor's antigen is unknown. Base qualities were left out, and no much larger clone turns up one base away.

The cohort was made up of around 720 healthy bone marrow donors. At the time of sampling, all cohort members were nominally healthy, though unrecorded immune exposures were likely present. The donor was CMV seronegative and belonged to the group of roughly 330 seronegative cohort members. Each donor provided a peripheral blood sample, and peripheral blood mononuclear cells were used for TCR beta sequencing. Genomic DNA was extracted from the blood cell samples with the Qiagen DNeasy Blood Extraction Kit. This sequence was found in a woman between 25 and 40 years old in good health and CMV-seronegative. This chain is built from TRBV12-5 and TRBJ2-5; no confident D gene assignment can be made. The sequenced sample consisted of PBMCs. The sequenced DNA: TGTGCTAGTGGTTCCGTGACCCAGTACTTC. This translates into CASGSVTQYF.